What follows are 18 T cell receptor beta chains derived from one specimen sequenced in a study of shared clonotypes between healthy human individuals. Naive-designated CD8 cells lacked CD45RO, were positively enriched for CCR7, and omitted terminally differentiated effector memory CD45RA+ cells. TCRdb's table, derived via immunoSEQ multiplex PCR, lists solely in-frame clones and lacks some. The table includes approximately 2,200,000 clones, around 93% detected once. Specimen: naive CD8+ T cells from PBMCs. The receptors derive from a man aged 18 to 29 in good health. Some clones in this sample may be carry-over from other donors' samples.

The chain couples TRBV28 to TRBJ2-7, with 8 bases matching TRBD1. The trim removed 5 bases at V and 2 bases at J, leaving 11 bases unmatched. Germline loops: CDR1 MDHEN, CDR2 SYDVKM. This CDR3 has 16 residues. CDR3 residues: CASSIDLGQGAYEQYF. CDR3 nucleotide sequence: TGTGCCAGCAGTATAGATCTCGGACAGGGTGCCTACGAGCAGTACTTC.

The chain recombines TRBV6-5 with TRBJ2-7; 12 nucleotides match TRBD1. The CDR3 runs 16 residues. With V trimmed by 2 bases and J by 4 bases, 6 bases remained unmatched. Germline CDR1 is MNHEY and CDR2 is SVGAGI. The CDR3 DNA follows: TGTGCCAGCAGTTACCCCGGGGGACAGGGGGCGTACGAGCAGTACTTC. It codes for CASSYPGGQGAYEQYF.

DNA for the CDR3: TGTGCCAGCAGTAAGGGGGGATTATCCTACGAGCAGTACTTC. It encodes CASSKGGLSYEQYF. This rearrangement joins TRBV7-9 to TRBJ2-7; D is perhaps TRBD1 or TRBD2 (6 bases each). The V end was cut by 6 bases, the J end by 1 base, with 13 bases between. CDR3 size: 14 residues. Per the germline V gene, CDR1 is SEHNR and CDR2 is FQNEAQ (reference sequence).

This chain joins TRBV10-2 and TRBJ1-5, with D possibly matching TRBD1 (6 bases). V lost 4 bases and J lost 0, with 10 bases in between. From germline, CDR1 is WSHSY and CDR2 SAAADI. The CDR3 is made up of 15 amino acids. The CDR3 is CASSGMGASNQPQHF. CDR3 in DNA: TGCGCCAGCAGTGGGATGGGGGCTAGCAATCAGCCCCAGCATTTT.

The chain is built from TRBV9 and TRBJ2-7; TRBD2 might be the D (5 bases). The germline gives CDR1 SGDLS, CDR2 YYNGEE. The CDR3 consists of 13 residues. Trimming cost V 0 bases and J 6 bases, with 10 bases left between them. The CDR3 loop is CASSVEAGGEQYF. The CDR3 nucleotides read TGTGCCAGCAGCGTAGAAGCTGGAGGCGAGCAGTACTTC.

This sequence joins TRBV7-2 and TRBJ1-3; D unclear. CDR1 and CDR2 (germline): SGHTA, FQGNSA. This CDR3 contains 15 residues. V was cut by 5 bases and J by 0 bases, with 11 bases left in between. CDR3 sequence reads: CASSPTAFSGNTIYF. The CDR3, as DNA: TGTGCCAGCAGCCCTACAGCTTTCTCTGGAAACACCATATATTTT.

The chain uses TRBV19 and TRBJ2-3, with D unclear. CDR3 length: 15 amino acids. V dropped 3 bases and J dropped 2 bases, with 12 bases sitting between them. CDR1 is LNHDA and CDR2 is SQIVND in the germline V gene (reference sequence). The DNA for the CDR3 is TGTGCCAGTAGTATCTCAGGTCTCCCCACAGATACGCAGTATTTT. It is translated as CASSISGLPTDTQYF.

The V gene is TRBV5-1, the J gene TRBJ1-1; no firm D call. This CDR3 is built from 13 residues. Trimming stripped 5 bases from V and 7 bases from J, with 15 bases between. Germline loops: CDR1 SGHRS, CDR2 YFSETQ. The CDR3 reads CASRLGPVYEAFF. DNA for the CDR3: TGCGCCAGCAGACTTGGACCCGTGTATGAAGCTTTCTTT.

The table lists this clone with a few counts. The rearrangement uses TRBV27 and TRBJ2-7; D is perhaps TRBD1 or TRBD2 (6 bases each). The CDR3 spans 13 residues. CDR1 and CDR2 from the germline V gene are MNHEY and SMNVEV (reference sequence). V lost 9 bases and J 6 bases, leaving 18 bases between the germline ends. CDR3 sequence reads: CASRDMGGLEQYF. The DNA of the CDR3 is TGTGCCAGTCGGGACATGGGAGGTCTCGAGCAGTACTTC.

The V and J genes are TRBV6-5 and TRBJ1-3, with D possibly being TRBD1 (5 bases). Trimming removed 0 bases from V and 0 bases from J, with 9 bases in between. CDR3 size: 16 residues. Germline V gives CDR1 MNHEY, CDR2 SVGAGI. The CDR3 is CASSYSDQGSGNTIYF. The CDR3 coding sequence is TGTGCCAGCAGTTACTCAGACCAGGGCTCTGGAAACACCATATATTTT.

The J gene is TRBJ2-2, the V gene TRBV7-9; a weak D match, TRBD2 (5 bases). V was cut by 3 bases and J by 11 bases, with 16 bases left in between. This CDR3 has 14 amino acids. Germline values: CDR1 SEHNR, CDR2 FQNEAQ (reference sequence). The CDR3 sequence is CASSLSGENDELFF. For the CDR3, the DNA is TGTGCCAGCAGCTTGAGCGGCGAGAATGATGAGCTGTTTTTT.

The chain recombines TRBV7-9 with TRBJ2-1; unclear D gene. The CDR3 runs to 15 residues. Germline values: CDR1 SEHNR, CDR2 FQNEAQ (reference sequence). Trimming shortened V by 6 bases and J by 0 bases, and 12 bases separated the two germline ends. CDR3 residues: CASRPGSASYNEQFF. The CDR3 DNA reads TGTGCCAGCAGACCGGGCTCCGCCTCCTACAATGAGCAGTTCTTC.

The V and J genes are TRBV28 and TRBJ2-7; D may be TRBD1 (6 bases). The germline V gene encodes CDR1 MDHEN and CDR2 SYDVKM. V lost 3 bases and J lost 0, with 9 bases in between. The CDR3 extends over 14 amino acids. In DNA, the CDR3 is TGTGCCAGCAGTTTTTTACAGGGCTCCTACGAGCAGTACTTC. This gives the protein CASSFLQGSYEQYF.

The chain is built from TRBV6-6 and TRBJ2-7, with TRBD1 matching over 8 bases. This CDR3 is built from 13 residues. Germline V gene data show CDR1 as MNHNY and CDR2 as SVGAGI (reference sequence). V shed 7 bases, J shed 3 bases, and the junction held 5 bases outside the gene matches. The CDR3 coding sequence is TGTGCCAGCACCCCGGACAGGGACTACGAGCAGTACTTC. It specifies CASTPDRDYEQYF.

The genes are TRBV27 and TRBJ2-7; 12 positions agree with TRBD1. The CDR3 has 15 amino acids. Losses at the gene ends were 2 bases for V and 5 bases for J; bases not matched to a gene: 4. Germline loops: CDR1 MNHEY, CDR2 SMNVEV (reference sequence). The CDR3 DNA reads as TGTGCCAGCAGTTTAAGGGGGACAGGGGGCAACGAGCAGTACTTC. Its translation is CASSLRGTGGNEQYF.

The chain employs TRBV10-3 and TRBJ1-4; D is unclear. Germline V CDR1 and CDR2: ENHRY, SYGVKD. Trimming cost V 10 bases and J 8 bases, with 20 bases left between them. The CDR3 runs to 14 residues. The CDR3 loop reads CATKSIISVEKLFF. The CDR3 DNA reads TGTGCCACCAAGAGTATTATTAGTGTGGAAAAACTGTTTTTT.

This clone has just a few counts. V is TRBV27 and J is TRBJ1-5; D uncertain. From germline, CDR1 is MNHEY and CDR2 SMNVEV (reference sequence). The germline V and J ends were trimmed by 3 bases and 6 bases, with 9 bases remaining between them. The CDR3 contains 13 residues. Here the CDR3 DNA reads TGTGCCAGCAGTTTGGGTATCCGTCAGCCCCAGCATTTT. This encodes CASSLGIRQPQHF.

V usage is TRBV28 and J usage is TRBJ1-1, with D possibly matching TRBD1 (6 bases). The V and J ends lost 7 bases and 11 bases respectively, with 20 bases between them. Germline CDR1 and CDR2: MDHEN and SYDVKM. The length of the CDR3 is 13 residues. This CDR3 reads CASNSDGGLQAFF. The CDR3 DNA is TGTGCCAGCAACTCCGACGGGGGGCTTCAGGCTTTCTTT. Together with reference TRBV28 and TRBJ1-1, the CDR3 gives the full variable domain: DVKVTQSSRYLVKRTGEKVFLECVQDMDHENMFWYRQDPGLGLRLIYFSYDVKMKEKGDIPEGYSVSREKKERFSLILESASTNQTSMYLCASNSDGGLQAFFGQGTRLTVV.